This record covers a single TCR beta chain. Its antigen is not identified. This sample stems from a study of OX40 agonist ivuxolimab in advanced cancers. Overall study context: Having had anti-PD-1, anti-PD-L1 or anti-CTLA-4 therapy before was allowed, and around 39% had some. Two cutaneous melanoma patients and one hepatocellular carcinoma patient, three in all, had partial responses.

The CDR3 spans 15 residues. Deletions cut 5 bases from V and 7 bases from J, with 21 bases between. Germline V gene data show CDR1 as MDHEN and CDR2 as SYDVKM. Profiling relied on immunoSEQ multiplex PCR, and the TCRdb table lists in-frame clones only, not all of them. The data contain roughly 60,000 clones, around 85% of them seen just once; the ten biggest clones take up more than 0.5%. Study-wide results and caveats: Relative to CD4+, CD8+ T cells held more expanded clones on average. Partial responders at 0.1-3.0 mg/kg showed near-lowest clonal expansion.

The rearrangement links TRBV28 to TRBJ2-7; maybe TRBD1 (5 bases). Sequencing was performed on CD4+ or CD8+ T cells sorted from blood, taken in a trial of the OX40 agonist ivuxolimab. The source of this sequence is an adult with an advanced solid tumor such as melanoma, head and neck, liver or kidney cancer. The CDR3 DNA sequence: TGTGCCAGCAGTCCGCAGGGTACGGCTACTCGGGAGCAGTACTTC. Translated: CASSPQGTATREQYF.